A single sample is the source of the 26 T cell receptor beta chains below, sequenced in a study of cytotoxic CD8 clonotypes in ibrutinib-treated CLL. Here immunoSEQ multiplex PCR was the method, and the copy in TCRdb shows in-frame clones only, minus some. The sample records more than 70,000 clones, around 79% being singletons. The sample consisted of PBMCs, taken after 12 months of ibrutinib treatment. The receptors were sampled from a human donor with chronic lymphocytic leukemia.

In this sample, this clone turned up once. The chain recombines TRBV4-3 with TRBJ2-3, with 7 bases lining up with TRBD2. CDR1 and CDR2 (germline): LGHNA, YSLEER. V lost 1 base, J lost 5 bases, and 6 bases stayed unmatched. The CDR3 loop spans 15 amino acids. CDR3 sequence reads: CASSQGSTSRDTQYF. In DNA, the CDR3 is TGCGCCAGCAGCCAAGGGTCGACTAGCCGAGATACGCAGTATTTT.

This chain links TRBV18 with TRBJ2-1; 7 positions agree with TRBD2. J gave up 6 bases and V 1 base, and 9 bases lay outside the gene matches. Germline loops: CDR1 KGHSH, CDR2 LQKENI. The CDR3 has 16 amino acids. This CDR3 reads CASSPRGGGGSNEQFF. The CDR3 DNA follows: TGTGCCAGCTCACCACGTGGCGGGGGAGGGTCCAATGAGCAGTTCTTC.

This clone has only a few counts. This chain joins TRBV6-5 and TRBJ1-1; D possibly corresponds to TRBD1 (6 bases). This CDR3 region has 15 residues. Looked up from germline, CDR1 is MNHEY and CDR2 is SVGAGI. V was cut by 2 bases and J by 0 bases, with 10 bases left in between. CDR3 nucleotide sequence: TGTGCCAGCAGTTACGGTGGGGACATGAACACTGAAGCTTTCTTT. This codes for CASSYGGDMNTEAFF.

This clone was recorded a few times. This chain joins TRBV11-2 and TRBJ1-5, with D unclear. The CDR3 has 13 amino acids. The V end was cut by 2 bases, the J end by 2 bases, with 4 bases between. CDR1 is SGHAT and CDR2 is FQNNGV in the germline V gene. In DNA form, the CDR3 reads TGTGCCAGCAGCTTATGGGGCAATCAGCCCCAGCATTTT. This encodes CASSLWGNQPQHF.

V is TRBV11-2 and J is TRBJ2-7; 9 nucleotides align to TRBD1. CDR3 length: 12 amino acids. Germline CDR1 is SGHAT and CDR2 is FQNNGV. The V segment lost 5 bases and the J segment 4 bases; nucleotides outside the gene matches: 0. CDR3 in DNA: TGTGCCAGCAGCGGGACAGGGTACGAGCAGTACTTC. Translated, it gives CASSGTGYEQYF.

The chain is built from TRBV10-3 and TRBJ1-5; TRBD1 might be the D (5 bases). The V gene's germline CDR1 is ENHRY and CDR2 SYGVKD. CDR3 length: 13 amino acids. Trimming left V 3 bases short and J 5 bases short, with 8 bases between. In nucleotides, the CDR3 is TGTGCCATCAGTGATGGGGCCTATCAGCCCCAGCATTTT. This sequence encodes CAISDGAYQPQHF.

The V gene is TRBV19, the J gene TRBJ2-7; possibly TRBD2 for D (6 bases). The germline CDR1 and CDR2 sequences are LNHDA and SQIVND (reference sequence). The CDR3 sequence is 14 residues long. V lost 1 base, J lost 1 base, and 8 bases lay in between. DNA of the CDR3: TGTGCCAGTAGTATAGCCGGAGGGTCCTACGAGCAGTACTTC. This encodes CASSIAGGSYEQYF.

For this clone: Its ends do not fully match the called genes, so a read error is possible. The chain combines TRBV6-1 with TRBJ2-2; D is unresolved. This CDR3 has 12 amino acids. Germline values: CDR1 MNHNS, CDR2 SASEGT. This CDR3 reads CASGENTGELFF. Here the CDR3 DNA reads TGTGCCAGCGGTGAGAACACCGGGGAGCTGTTTTTT.

The rearrangement joins TRBV29-1 to TRBJ1-1; D is ambiguous. Germline V CDR1 and CDR2: SQVTM, ANQGSEA. Trimming took off 6 bases at V and 10 bases at J, with 12 bases between the two ends. The CDR3 is 10 residues long. In DNA form, the CDR3 reads TGCAGCGTCGACTATGGGCTAGCTTTCTTT. This sequence encodes CSVDYGLAFF.

The CDR3 DNA sequence: TGTGCCAGCAGCGTAGGGGTTAGCGGGATGAACAATGAGCAGTTCTTC. Its translation is CASSVGVSGMNNEQFF. The chain is built from TRBV9 and TRBJ2-1, with 8 bases fitting TRBD2. The CDR3 sequence is 16 residues long. CDR1 and CDR2 (germline): SGDLS, YYNGEE. The V segment lost 0 bases and the J segment 5 bases; nucleotides outside the gene matches: 7.

The gene calls are TRBV7-2 and TRBJ2-5, with D perhaps TRBD2 (6 bases). This CDR3 is built from 15 residues. V lost 5 bases and J lost 4, with 17 bases in between. Germline loops: CDR1 SGHTA, CDR2 FQGNSA. CDR3 sequence: CASSPRRAGGETQYF. The DNA of the CDR3 is TGTGCCAGCAGCCCCCGGAGGGCGGGTGGAGAGACCCAGTACTTC.

V usage is TRBV2 and J usage is TRBJ2-1; 7 nucleotides match TRBD2. With 2 bases clipped from V and 6 bases from J, the junction kept 4 bases outside the gene matches. In germline, CDR1 is SNHLY, CDR2 FYNNEI. This CDR3 is 14 amino acids long. CDR3 in amino acids: CASSEWTRGNEQFF. CDR3 bases: TGTGCCAGCAGTGAATGGACTAGGGGCAATGAGCAGTTCTTC.

The chain joins TRBV4-3 to TRBJ1-4; no clear D gene. The V gene's germline CDR1 is LGHNA and CDR2 YSLEER. The CDR3 consists of 16 residues. Deletions cut 4 bases from V and 0 bases from J, with 12 bases between. CDR3 in amino acids: CASSPQSAATNEKLFF. The CDR3 DNA follows: TGCGCCAGCAGCCCCCAATCTGCCGCAACTAATGAAAAACTGTTTTTT.

The rearrangement joins TRBV4-3 to TRBJ2-2, with unresolved D. This CDR3 has 14 residues. Germline V gene sequence: CDR1 LGHNA, CDR2 YSLEER. Trimming shortened V by 1 base and J by 0 bases, and 3 bases separated the two germline ends. The CDR3: CASSQAPNTGELFF. The CDR3 DNA reads TGCGCCAGCAGCCAAGCCCCGAACACCGGGGAGCTGTTTTTT.

The chain is built from TRBV5-6 and TRBJ2-2; the D is unclear. Trimming took off 2 bases at V and 4 bases at J, with 9 bases between the two ends. CDR3 length: 14 amino acids. Germline CDR1 and CDR2: SGHDT and YYEEEE. The CDR3 protein is CASSFGRPTGELFF. Here the CDR3 DNA reads TGTGCCAGCAGCTTCGGACGACCCACCGGGGAGCTGTTTTTT.

CDR3 DNA sequence: TGTGCCAGCAGCTTAGGGTCAGGTGTAATCGATCAGCCCCAGCATTTT. This sequence encodes CASSLGSGVIDQPQHF. The chain is built from TRBV7-9 and TRBJ1-5; D is ambiguous. Germline CDR1 is SEHNR and CDR2 is FQNEAQ (reference sequence). CDR3 length: 16 residues. V was clipped by 1 base and J by 5 bases, with 15 bases between them.

The chain joins TRBV18 to TRBJ1-2, with D uncertain. V was clipped by 3 bases and J by 4 bases, with 9 bases between them. The CDR3 length is 13 residues. CDR1 is KGHSH and CDR2 is LQKENI in the germline V gene. The chain's CDR3 is CASSPSDTYGYTF. The CDR3 region has the DNA TGTGCCAGCTCACCGTCCGACACCTATGGCTACACCTTC. Drawing the rest from reference TRBV18 and TRBJ1-2, the complete variable domain is NAGVMQNPRHLVRRRGQEARLRCSPMKGHSHVYWYRQLPEEGLKFMVYLQKENIIDESGMPKERFSAEFPKEGPSILRIQQVVRGDSAAYFCASSPSDTYGYTFGSGTRLTVV.

This clone qualifies as medium-sized. V and J are TRBV7-6 and TRBJ1-4, with no clear D. The CDR3 consists of 12 residues. Germline V gene sequence: CDR1 SGHVS, CDR2 FNYEAQ. V lost 3 bases to trimming and J lost 10 bases, with 9 bases between them. This CDR3 is CASSFERGKLFF. CDR3 in DNA: TGTGCCAGCAGCTTCGAACGGGGAAAACTGTTTTTT.

A few counts support this clone. The V gene is TRBV2, the J gene TRBJ2-7; D not certain. Germline-derived CDR1 and CDR2 are SNHLY and FYNNEI. Trimming took 6 bases from V and 6 from J, leaving 12 bases between them. The CDR3 is 12 amino acids. The chain's CDR3 is CASRRSGVEQYF. Here the CDR3 DNA reads TGTGCCAGCAGGCGGTCTGGCGTCGAGCAGTACTTC.

This rearrangement joins TRBV5-1 to TRBJ2-7; D is possibly TRBD2 (8 bases). Trimming removed 2 bases from V and 6 bases from J, with 18 bases in between. From germline, CDR1 is SGHRS and CDR2 YFSETQ. The CDR3 contains 15 residues. CDR3 bases: TGCGCCAGCAGCTTTTCGGGACTAGGGGGCCCCGAGCAGTACTTC. Encoded protein: CASSFSGLGGPEQYF.

This chain uses TRBV5-1 with TRBJ2-1; TRBD2 matches 13 bases. This CDR3 region has 17 residues. V gave up 4 bases and J gave up 7 bases; unmatched junction bases: 11. Germline V gene sequence: CDR1 SGHRS, CDR2 YFSETQ. DNA of the CDR3: TGCGCCAGCAGCCTGGGACTAGCGGGACGCGGGGAAAATGAGCAGTTCTTC. Amino acid sequence: CASSLGLAGRGENEQFF.

The genes are TRBV6-1 and TRBJ2-7; D uncertain. The germline V gene has CDR1 MNHNS and CDR2 SASEGT. The CDR3 has 14 residues. The V and J ends lost 4 bases and 3 bases respectively, with 13 bases between them. Here the CDR3 DNA reads TGTGCCAGCAGTGCCTGGACCGTGGGCTACGAGCAGTACTTC. Its translation is CASSAWTVGYEQYF.

This clone was recorded only once. This chain joins TRBV2 and TRBJ1-2; no clear D gene. Germline values: CDR1 SNHLY, CDR2 FYNNEI. The germline V and J ends were trimmed by 1 base and 2 bases, with 8 bases remaining between them. The CDR3 length is 14 residues. CDR3 nucleotides: TGTGCCAGCAGTGAAGAGCCCCGGAACTATGGCTACACCTTC. Residues: CASSEEPRNYGYTF. The whole variable domain, filled in from reference TRBV2 and TRBJ1-2, reads EPEVTQTPSHQVTQMGQEVILRCVPISNHLYFYWYRQILGQKVEFLVSFYNNEISEKSEIFDDQFSVERPDGSNFTLKIRSTKLEDSAMYFCASSEEPRNYGYTFGSGTRLTVV.

This sequence joins TRBV4-2 and TRBJ1-5, with a tentative D call TRBD1 (5 bases). The CDR3 covers 15 residues. Germline loops: CDR1 LGHNA, CDR2 YNFKEQ. V lost 4 bases and J lost 0, with 10 bases in between. DNA for the CDR3: TGTGCCAGCAGCCTGGGGCCGACTAGCAATCAGCCCCAGCATTTT. This translates into CASSLGPTSNQPQHF.

The rearrangement joins TRBV7-8 to TRBJ2-1; 7 bases are a match to TRBD2. Germline trimming cut 1 base from V and 0 bases from J; bases unmatched to any gene: 3. The CDR3 extends over 16 amino acids. CDR1 is SGHVS, CDR2 FQNEAQ, per germline. The CDR3 reads CASSLVGGSSYNEQFF. In DNA, the CDR3 is TGTGCCAGCAGCTTAGTGGGGGGGAGCTCCTACAATGAGCAGTTCTTC.

V and J are TRBV7-8 and TRBJ2-1; 11 nucleotides match TRBD2. The V and J ends lost 4 bases and 2 bases, in that order; junction bases with no gene match: 4. CDR1 and CDR2 from the germline V gene are SGHVS and FQNEAQ. The CDR3 runs 16 residues. The CDR3 spells CASSSSGRTPYNEQFF. The CDR3 DNA follows: TGTGCCAGCAGCTCTAGCGGGAGGACCCCCTACAATGAGCAGTTCTTC.